This T cell receptor (beta chain) comes out of a study of control samples from healthy donors and cancer patients. This CDR3 region has 12 residues. Between the trimmed V and J ends, which lost 2 bases and 10 bases, there was a span of 11 bases. Germline CDR1 SNHLY, CDR2 FYNNEI. Clones were sequenced by immunoSEQ multiplex PCR, and TCRdb holds only the in-frame ones, with some missing. Here the sample spans over 80,000 clones, 79% being singletons. The sample comprised blood. The chain is built from TRBV2 and TRBJ1-1, with D possibly matching TRBD1 (5 bases). The clonotype comes from a woman aged 25 to 39 in good health. The CDR3, as DNA: TGTGCCAGCAGTGAACCTGTTAGGGGAGCTTTCTTT. This encodes CASSEPVRGAFF.